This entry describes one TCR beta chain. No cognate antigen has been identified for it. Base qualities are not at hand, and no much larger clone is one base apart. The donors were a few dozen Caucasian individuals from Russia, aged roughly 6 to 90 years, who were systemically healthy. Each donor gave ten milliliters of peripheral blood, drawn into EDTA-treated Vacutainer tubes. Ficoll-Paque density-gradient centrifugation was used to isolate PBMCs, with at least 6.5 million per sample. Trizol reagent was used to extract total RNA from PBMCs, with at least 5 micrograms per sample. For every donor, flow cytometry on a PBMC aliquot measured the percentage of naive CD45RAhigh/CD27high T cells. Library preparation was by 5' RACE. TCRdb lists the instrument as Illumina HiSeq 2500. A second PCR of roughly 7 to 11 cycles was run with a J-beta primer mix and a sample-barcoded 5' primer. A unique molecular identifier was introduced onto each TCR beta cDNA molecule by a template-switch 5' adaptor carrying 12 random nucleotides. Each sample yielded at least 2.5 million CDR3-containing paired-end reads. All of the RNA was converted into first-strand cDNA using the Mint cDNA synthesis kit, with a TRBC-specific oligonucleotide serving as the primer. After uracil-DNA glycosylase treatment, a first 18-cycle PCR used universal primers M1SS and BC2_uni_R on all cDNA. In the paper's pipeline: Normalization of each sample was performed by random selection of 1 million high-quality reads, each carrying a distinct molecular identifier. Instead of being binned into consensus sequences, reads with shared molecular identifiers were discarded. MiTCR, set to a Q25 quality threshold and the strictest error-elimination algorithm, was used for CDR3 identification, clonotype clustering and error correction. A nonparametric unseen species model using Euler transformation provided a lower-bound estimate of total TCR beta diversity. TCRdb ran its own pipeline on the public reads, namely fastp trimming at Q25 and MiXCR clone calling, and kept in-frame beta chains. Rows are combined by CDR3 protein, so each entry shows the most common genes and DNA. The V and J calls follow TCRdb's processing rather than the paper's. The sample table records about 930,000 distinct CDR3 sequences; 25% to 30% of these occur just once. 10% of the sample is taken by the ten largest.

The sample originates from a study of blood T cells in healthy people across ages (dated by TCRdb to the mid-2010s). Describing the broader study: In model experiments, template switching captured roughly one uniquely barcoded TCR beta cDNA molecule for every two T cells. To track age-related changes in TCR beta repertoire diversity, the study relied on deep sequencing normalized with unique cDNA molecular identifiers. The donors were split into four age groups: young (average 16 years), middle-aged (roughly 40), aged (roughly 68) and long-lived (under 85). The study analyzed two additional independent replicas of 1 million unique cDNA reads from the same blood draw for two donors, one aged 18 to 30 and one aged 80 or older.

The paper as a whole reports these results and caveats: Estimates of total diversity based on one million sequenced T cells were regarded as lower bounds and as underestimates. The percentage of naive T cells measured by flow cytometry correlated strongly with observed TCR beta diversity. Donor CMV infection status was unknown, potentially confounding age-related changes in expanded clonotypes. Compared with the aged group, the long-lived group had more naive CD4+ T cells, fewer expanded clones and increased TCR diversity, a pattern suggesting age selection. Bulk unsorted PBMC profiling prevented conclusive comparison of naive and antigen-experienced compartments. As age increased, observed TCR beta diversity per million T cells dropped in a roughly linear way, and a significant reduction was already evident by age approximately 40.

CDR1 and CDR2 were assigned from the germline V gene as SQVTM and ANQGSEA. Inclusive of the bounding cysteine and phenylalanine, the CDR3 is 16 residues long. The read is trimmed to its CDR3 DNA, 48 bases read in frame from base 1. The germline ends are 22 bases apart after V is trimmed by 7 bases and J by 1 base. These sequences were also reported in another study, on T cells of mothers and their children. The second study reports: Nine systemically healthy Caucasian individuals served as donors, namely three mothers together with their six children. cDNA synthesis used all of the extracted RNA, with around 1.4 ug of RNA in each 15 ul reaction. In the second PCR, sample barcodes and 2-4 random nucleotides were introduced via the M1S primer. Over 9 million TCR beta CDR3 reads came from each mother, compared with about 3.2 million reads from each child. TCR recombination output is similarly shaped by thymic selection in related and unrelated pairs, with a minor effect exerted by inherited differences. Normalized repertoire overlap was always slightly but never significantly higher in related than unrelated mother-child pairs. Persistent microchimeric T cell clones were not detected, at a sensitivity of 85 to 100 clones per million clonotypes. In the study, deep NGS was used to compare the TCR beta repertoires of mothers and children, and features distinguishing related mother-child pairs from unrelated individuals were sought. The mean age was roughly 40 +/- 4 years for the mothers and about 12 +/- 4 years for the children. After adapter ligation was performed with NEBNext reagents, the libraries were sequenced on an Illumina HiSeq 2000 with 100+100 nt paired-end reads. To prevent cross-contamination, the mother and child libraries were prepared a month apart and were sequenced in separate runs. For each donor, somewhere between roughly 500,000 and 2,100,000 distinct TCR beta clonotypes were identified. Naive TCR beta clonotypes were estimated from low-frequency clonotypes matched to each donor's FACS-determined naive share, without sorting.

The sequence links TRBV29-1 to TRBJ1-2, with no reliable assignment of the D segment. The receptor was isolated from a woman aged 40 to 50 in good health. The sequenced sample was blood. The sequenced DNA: TGCAGCGCCGGCAGTCGATCGAGTCCTCTTAACTATGGCTACACCTTC. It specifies CSAGSRSSPLNYGYTF. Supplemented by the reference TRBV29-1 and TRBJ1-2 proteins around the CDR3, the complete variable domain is SAVISQKPSRDICQRGTSLTIQCQVDSQVTMMFWYRQQPGQSLTLIATANQGSEATYESGFVIDKFPISRPNLTFSTLTVSNMSPEDSSIYLCSAGSRSSPLNYGYTFGSGTRLTVV.